This entry describes one T cell receptor beta chain. This clone's antigen is unknown. No much larger clone is present one base from it, and per-base qualities are unavailable. The immunoSEQ Assay, a bias-controlled multiplex PCR, was used to amplify TCRbeta CDR3 regions from genomic DNA. The study's own analysis went as follows. Nucleated cell counts per sample were estimated from amplification of reference gene primers within the assay. To quantify the absolute abundance of each unique TCRbeta CDR3 rearrangement, sequence reads were collapsed and filtered. For each sample, productive Simpson clonality was calculated as the square root of Simpson's diversity index over productive rearrangements. TCRdb holds this immuneACCESS table with in-frame rearrangements only. Some clones are missing; in checked studies, unresolved V genes explain under half, and the rest has no known cause. For V, J and clone size, that table is used; D and trimming come from the DNA. The sample table contains approximately 80,000 clones; only one count was recorded for 90% of them. Clones ranked in the top ten supply around 1% of the sample.

The CDR3 covers 16 residues, taking in both the cysteine and the phenylalanine. Only the CDR3 DNA stays, 48 bases, in frame from base 1. The germline V gene (reference sequence) yields MNHEY for CDR1 and SMNVEV for CDR2. The junction shows trimming of 2 bases on V and 0 bases on J, plus 13 bases between the germline ends. This sample stems from a study of blood T cell repertoires in COVID-19 (dated by TCRdb to about 2020). As for the study more broadly: The collaborator samples originated in the United States, Italy and Spain and spanned the acute and convalescent phases of COVID-19. The prospective study material was composed of cDNA or gDNA derived from T cells, B-cell-depleted T cells, or PBMCs. Deeply sampled blood TCRbeta repertoires from subjects exposed to, actively infected with, or recovered from COVID-19 were included in the dataset. The repertoires were made available in a free public database intended to serve as a resource for research on the immune response to SARS-CoV-2. Samples were obtained from the ongoing ImmuneRACE study (first 160 participants) and from approximately 1,200 subjects provided by 6 global collaborators. The sample metadata nearly always contained a de-identified subject ID, COVID-19 status, age in years and sex. Where available, HLA class I and class II types were obtained from metadata supplied by the sample provider rather than from assay-based typing.

Collaborating institutions collected whole blood in K2EDTA tubes following their own protocols. For TCRbeta analysis, collaborators shipped samples in one of three forms: frozen whole blood, isolated PBMCs, or DNA extracted from either of those sample types. The paper as a whole reports these results and caveats: The quantity of clinical and demographic metadata differed by source and by participant and was supplied without curation.

The receptor comes from a woman aged 45 to 65 in a cohort sampled during active COVID-19. The specimen was peripheral blood. In this chain, TRBV27 is recombined with TRBJ1-1; a weak D assignment points to TRBD1 (6 bases agree). The CDR3 region reads CASSLRGGHMNTEAFF. The sequence in DNA is TGTGCCAGCAGTTTAAGGGGGGGACATATGAACACTGAAGCTTTCTTT.